Described below is a single TCR beta chain sequence and its context. TCRdb reanalysed the RT-PCR reads using MiXCR and keeps one entry per CDR3 protein. The sample shows about 700,000 distinct CDR3 sequences, 14% of them seen only once. This CDR3 region has 15 residues. Trimming at V came to 4 bases and at J to 0 bases, leaving 4 bases not matched to a gene. CDR1 is DFQATT and CDR2 is SNEGSKA in the germline V gene (reference sequence). The receptor's source is a female donor in good health, serving as a healthy control. The chain carries TRBV20-1 and TRBJ2-2; 8 bases line up with TRBD2. Material: memory CD4+ T cells from blood. The CDR3 bases are TGCAGTGCTAAGCGGGGGTGGGCGAACACCGGGGAGCTGTTTTTT. Translation: CSAKRGWANTGELFF.